Sequencing of this T cell receptor (beta chain) was carried out in a study of blood T cell repertoires in COVID-19 (dated by TCRdb to 2020 to 2022). For context, the study as a whole: Samples from collaborators originated in the United States, Italy and Spain and spanned both the acute and convalescent phases of COVID-19. The repertoires were released in a freely available public database intended as a resource for research on the immune response to SARS-CoV-2. The samples were drawn from two sources: the first 160 participants of the ongoing ImmuneRACE study, and 1,254 subjects contributed by 6 global collaborators. A de-identified subject ID, COVID-19 status, age in years and sex were almost always included in the sample metadata. Subjects who had been exposed to COVID-19, were actively infected with it, or had recovered from it provided the deeply sampled blood TCRbeta repertoires that made up the dataset. The prospective study material was composed of cDNA or gDNA derived from T cells, B-cell-depleted T cells, or PBMCs. HLA class I and class II types, where available, came from metadata supplied by the sample provider rather than from assay-based typing.

TCRbeta CDR3 regions were amplified from genomic DNA using the immunoSEQ Assay, a bias-controlled multiplex PCR. In the original analysis: The number of nucleated cells in each sample was estimated from the amplification of reference gene primers within the assay. Sequence reads were collapsed and filtered to measure the absolute abundance of every unique TCRbeta CDR3 rearrangement. For each sample, productive Simpson clonality was calculated as the square root of Simpson's diversity index across productive rearrangements. This is the immuneACCESS table as TCRdb keeps it, with only in-frame sequences that have V and J called. A part of the clones is gone; compared with another copy, unresolved V genes explain less than half, and the rest is unexplained. The DNA was the basis for D and trimming; V, J and clone size are from that table. Within this sample are about 200,000 clones, with roughly four fifths of them counted one time only. The leading ten clones occupy about 14% of the sample.

Samples from volunteer blood donors who had recovered from COVID-19 were contributed by a second Seattle source. Whole blood was collected in K2EDTA tubes by collaborating institutions according to the institutions' own protocols. For TCRbeta analysis, collaborators shipped samples in one of three forms: frozen whole blood, isolated PBMCs, or DNA extracted from either of those sample types. CDR1 and CDR2 (MNHNY, SVGAGI) derive from the germline V gene (reference sequence). The CDR3 goes from the cysteine to the phenylalanine over 13 residues. CDR3 DNA is the only sequence kept; it has 39 bases, read in frame from the first base. Relative to germline, V is missing 7 bases and J is missing 4 bases, with 3 bases of the junction outside any gene match. Findings and caveats that apply to the study as a whole: The quantity of clinical and demographic metadata differed by source and by participant and was supplied without curation.

For this clone: The clone's antigen remains unknown. Base qualities are missing; no much larger clone stands one base away.

This sequence was found in a man aged 50 to 59 who had recovered from COVID-19. Sequencing was performed on peripheral blood. The sequence is built from TRBV6-6 and TRBJ2-3; TRBD1 matches 9 bases in the middle. The encoded CDR3 is CASIGQGPDTQYF. The DNA sequence is TGTGCCAGCATTGGACAGGGGCCAGATACGCAGTATTTT.